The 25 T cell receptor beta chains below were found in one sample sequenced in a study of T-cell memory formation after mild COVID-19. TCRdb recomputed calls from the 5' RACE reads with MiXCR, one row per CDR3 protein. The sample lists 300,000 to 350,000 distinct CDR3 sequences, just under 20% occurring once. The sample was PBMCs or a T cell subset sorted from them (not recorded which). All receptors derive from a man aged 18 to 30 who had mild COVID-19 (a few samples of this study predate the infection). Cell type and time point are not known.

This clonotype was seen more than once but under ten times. The CDR3 nucleotides read TGTGCCAGCAGCTTAGCTGTTAGCGGGACATACAATGAGCAGTTCTTC. This gives the protein CASSLAVSGTYNEQFF. The J gene is TRBJ2-1, the V gene TRBV7-8; 8 nucleotides agree with TRBD2. The germline V gene encodes CDR1 SGHVS and CDR2 FQNEAQ. V was pared by 0 bases and J by 4 bases, with 5 bases of the junction left unmatched. The CDR3 contains 16 residues.

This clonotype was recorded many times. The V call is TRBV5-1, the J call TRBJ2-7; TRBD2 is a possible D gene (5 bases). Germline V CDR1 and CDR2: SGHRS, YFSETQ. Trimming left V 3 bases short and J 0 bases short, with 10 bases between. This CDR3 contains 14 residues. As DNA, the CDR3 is TGCGCCAGCAGCTCAGAAGGGAGCTCCTACGAGCAGTACTTC. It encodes CASSSEGSSYEQYF.

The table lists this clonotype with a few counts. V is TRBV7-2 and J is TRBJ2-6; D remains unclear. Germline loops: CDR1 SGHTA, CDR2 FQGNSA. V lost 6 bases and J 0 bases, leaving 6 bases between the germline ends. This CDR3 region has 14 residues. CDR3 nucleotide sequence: TGTGCCAGCAGGTCCATCTCTGGGGCCAACGTCCTGACTTTC. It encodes CASRSISGANVLTF.

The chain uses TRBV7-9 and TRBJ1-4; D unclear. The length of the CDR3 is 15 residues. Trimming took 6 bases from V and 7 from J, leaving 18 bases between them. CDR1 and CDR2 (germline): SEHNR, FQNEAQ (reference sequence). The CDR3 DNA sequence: TGTGCCAGCAGGCATCAACAGTCTGTGGGTGAAAAACTGTTTTTT. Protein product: CASRHQQSVGEKLFF.

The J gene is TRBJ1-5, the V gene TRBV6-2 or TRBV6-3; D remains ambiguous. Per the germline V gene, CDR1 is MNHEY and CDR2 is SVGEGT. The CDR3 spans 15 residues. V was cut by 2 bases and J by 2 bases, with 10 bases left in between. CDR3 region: CASSYPGGRNQPQHF. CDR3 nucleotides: TGTGCCAGCAGTTACCCGGGCGGACGCAATCAGCCCCAGCATTTT.

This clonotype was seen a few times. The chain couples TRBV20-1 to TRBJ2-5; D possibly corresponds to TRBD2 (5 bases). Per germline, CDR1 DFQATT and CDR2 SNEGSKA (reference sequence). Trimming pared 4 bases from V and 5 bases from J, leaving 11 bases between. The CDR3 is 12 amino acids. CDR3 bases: TGCAGTGCTAAAGGTCCGGGGGAGACCCAGTACTTC. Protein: CSAKGPGETQYF.

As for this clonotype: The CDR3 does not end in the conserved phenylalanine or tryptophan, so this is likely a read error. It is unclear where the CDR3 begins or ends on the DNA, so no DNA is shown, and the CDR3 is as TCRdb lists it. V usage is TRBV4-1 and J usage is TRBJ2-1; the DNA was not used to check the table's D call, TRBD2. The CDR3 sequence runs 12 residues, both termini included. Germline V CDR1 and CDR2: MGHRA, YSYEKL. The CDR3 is CASSQGGGYLHV.

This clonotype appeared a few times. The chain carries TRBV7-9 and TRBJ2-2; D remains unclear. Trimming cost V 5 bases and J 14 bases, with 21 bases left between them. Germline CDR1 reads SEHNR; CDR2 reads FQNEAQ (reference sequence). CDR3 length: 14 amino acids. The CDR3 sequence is CASSRTQEASVLFF. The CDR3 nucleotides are TGTGCCAGCAGCCGCACCCAGGAAGCTTCGGTACTGTTTTTT.

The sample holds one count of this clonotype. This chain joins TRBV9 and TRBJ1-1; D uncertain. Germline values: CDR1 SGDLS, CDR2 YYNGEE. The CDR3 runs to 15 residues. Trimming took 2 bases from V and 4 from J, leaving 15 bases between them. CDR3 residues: CASSVEPKIPTEAFF. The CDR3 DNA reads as TGTGCCAGCAGCGTGGAGCCCAAGATCCCCACTGAAGCTTTCTTT.

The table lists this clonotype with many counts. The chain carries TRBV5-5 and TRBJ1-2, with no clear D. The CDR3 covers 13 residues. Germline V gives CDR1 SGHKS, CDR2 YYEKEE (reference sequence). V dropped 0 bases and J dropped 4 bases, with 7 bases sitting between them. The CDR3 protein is CASSLVGSYGYTF. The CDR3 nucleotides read TGTGCCAGCAGCTTGGTGGGTAGCTATGGCTACACCTTC.

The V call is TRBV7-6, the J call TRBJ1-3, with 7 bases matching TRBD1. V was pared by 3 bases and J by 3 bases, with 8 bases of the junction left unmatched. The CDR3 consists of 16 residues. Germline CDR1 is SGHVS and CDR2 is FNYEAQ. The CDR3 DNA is TGTGCCAGCAGCTTGGGGACCGGGACAGATGGAAACACCATATATTTT. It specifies CASSLGTGTDGNTIYF.

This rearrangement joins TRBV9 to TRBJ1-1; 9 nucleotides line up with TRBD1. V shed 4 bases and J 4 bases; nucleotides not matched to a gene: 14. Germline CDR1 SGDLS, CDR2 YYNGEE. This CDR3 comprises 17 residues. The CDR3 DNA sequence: TGTGCCAGCAGCCCACCGACAGGGGGGACCGGGGGCACTGAAGCTTTCTTT. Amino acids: CASSPPTGGTGGTEAFF.

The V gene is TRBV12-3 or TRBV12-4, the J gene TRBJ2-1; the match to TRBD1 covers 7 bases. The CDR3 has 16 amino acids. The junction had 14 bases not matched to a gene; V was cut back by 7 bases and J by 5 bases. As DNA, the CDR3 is TGTGCCAGCACTCCTCCCGAAGGGCAGGGGGACAATGAGCAGTTCTTC. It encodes CASTPPEGQGDNEQFF.

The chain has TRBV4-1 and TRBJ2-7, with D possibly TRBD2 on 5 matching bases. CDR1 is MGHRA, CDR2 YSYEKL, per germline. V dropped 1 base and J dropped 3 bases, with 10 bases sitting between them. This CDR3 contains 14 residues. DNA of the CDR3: TGCGCCAGCAGCCAAGGGATCGGAGGCTACGAGCAGTACGTC. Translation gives CASSQGIGGYEQYV.

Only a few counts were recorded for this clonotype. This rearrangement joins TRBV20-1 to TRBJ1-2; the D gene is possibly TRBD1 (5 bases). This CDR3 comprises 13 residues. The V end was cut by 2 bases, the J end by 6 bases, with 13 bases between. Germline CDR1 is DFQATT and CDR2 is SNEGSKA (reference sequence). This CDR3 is CSARLVFRDGYTF. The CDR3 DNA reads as TGCAGTGCTAGACTCGTATTCAGGGATGGCTACACCTTC.

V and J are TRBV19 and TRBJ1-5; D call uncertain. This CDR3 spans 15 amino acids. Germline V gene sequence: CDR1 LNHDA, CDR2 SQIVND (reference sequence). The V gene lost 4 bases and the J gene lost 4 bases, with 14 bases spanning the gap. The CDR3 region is CASSTGLVPNQPQHF. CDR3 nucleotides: TGTGCCAGTAGTACCGGGTTGGTCCCTAATCAGCCCCAGCATTTT.

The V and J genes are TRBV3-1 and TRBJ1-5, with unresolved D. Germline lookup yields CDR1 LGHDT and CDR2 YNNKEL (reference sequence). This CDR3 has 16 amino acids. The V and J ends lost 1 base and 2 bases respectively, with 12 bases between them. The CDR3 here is CASSQGVGFGNQPQHF. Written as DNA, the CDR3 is TGTGCCAGCAGCCAAGGCGTGGGATTTGGCAATCAGCCCCAGCATTTT.

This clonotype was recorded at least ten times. The CDR3 nucleotides read TGCGCCAGCAGCTCCGGGACAGTATACAATGAGCAGTTCTTC. Amino acids: CASSSGTVYNEQFF. The chain combines TRBV5-1 with TRBJ2-1; 7 nucleotides align to TRBD1. This CDR3 has 14 residues. Germline V lookup: CDR1 SGHRS, CDR2 YFSETQ. The trim removed 3 bases at V and 4 bases at J, leaving 4 bases unmatched.

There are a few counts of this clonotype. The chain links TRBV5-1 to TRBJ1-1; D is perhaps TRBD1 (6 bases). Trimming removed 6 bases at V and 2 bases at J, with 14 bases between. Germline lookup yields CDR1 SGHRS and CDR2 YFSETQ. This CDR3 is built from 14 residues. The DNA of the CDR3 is TGCGCCAGCACCCCCACGACAGGCAACACTGAAGCTTTCTTT. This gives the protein CASTPTTGNTEAFF.

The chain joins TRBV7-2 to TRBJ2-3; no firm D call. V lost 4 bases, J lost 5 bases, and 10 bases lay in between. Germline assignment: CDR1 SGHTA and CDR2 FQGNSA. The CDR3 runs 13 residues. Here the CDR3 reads CASSSPSGDTQYF. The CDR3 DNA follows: TGTGCCAGCAGCTCTCCCTCAGGAGATACGCAGTATTTT.

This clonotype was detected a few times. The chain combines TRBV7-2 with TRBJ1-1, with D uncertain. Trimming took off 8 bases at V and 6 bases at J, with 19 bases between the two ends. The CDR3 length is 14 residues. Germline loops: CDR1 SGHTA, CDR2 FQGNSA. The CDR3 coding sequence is TGTGCCAGCGCCCCTCTCGGCTGGGCAGCTGAAGCTTTCTTT. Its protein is CASAPLGWAAEAFF.

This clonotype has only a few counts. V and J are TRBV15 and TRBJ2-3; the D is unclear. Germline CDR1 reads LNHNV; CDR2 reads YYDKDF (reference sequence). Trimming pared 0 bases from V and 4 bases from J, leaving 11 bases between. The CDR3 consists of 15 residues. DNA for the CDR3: TGTGCCACCAGCAGAGAGAATCCAGGCGCAGATACGCAGTATTTT. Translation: CATSRENPGADTQYF.

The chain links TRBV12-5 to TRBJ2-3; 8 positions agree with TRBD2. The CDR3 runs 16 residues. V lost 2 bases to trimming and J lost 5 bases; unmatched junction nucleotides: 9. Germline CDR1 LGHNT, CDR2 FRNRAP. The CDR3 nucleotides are TGTGCTAGTGGTTTGTTGGGACTAGTACGAATAGATACGCAGTATTTT. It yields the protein CASGLLGLVRIDTQYF.

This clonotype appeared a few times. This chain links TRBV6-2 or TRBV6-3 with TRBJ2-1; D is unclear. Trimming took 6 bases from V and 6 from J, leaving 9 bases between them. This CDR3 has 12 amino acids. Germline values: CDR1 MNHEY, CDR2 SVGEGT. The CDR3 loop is CASSRPSNEQFF. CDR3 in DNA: TGTGCCAGCAGCCGCCCTTCCAATGAGCAGTTCTTC.

CDR3 loop: CASSEFYSSTDTQYF. As DNA, the CDR3 is TGCGCCAGCAGTGAGTTTTACAGCAGCACAGATACGCAGTATTTT. This chain uses TRBV10-2 with TRBJ2-3; D is undetermined. From germline, CDR1 is WSHSY and CDR2 SAAADI. This CDR3 contains 15 residues. Trimming shortened V by 1 base and J by 0 bases, and 8 bases separated the two germline ends.